These 21 T cell receptor beta chains came from one sample sequenced in a study of beta chain features in type 1 diabetes. The sequenced template was cDNA made from the entire isolated RNA. Profiling relied on immunoSEQ multiplex PCR, and the TCRdb table lists in-frame clones only, not all of them. There are more than 300,000 clones in the sample; 10% to 15% occur only once, and less than 0.02% lies in the top ten. The specimen was naive CD4+ T cells from blood. The receptors here all came from a man between 18 and 35 years old in good health.

V gene TRBV2 combines with J gene TRBJ2-7; D is uncertain. There are 14 residues in the CDR3. V dropped 7 bases and J dropped 4 bases, with 17 bases sitting between them. Germline CDR1 is SNHLY and CDR2 is FYNNEI. The CDR3 here is CASIALRLPYEQYF. The CDR3 DNA reads as TGTGCCAGCATAGCCCTACGTCTACCTTACGAGCAGTACTTC.

This chain uses TRBV7-9 with TRBJ1-4; D is ambiguous. The CDR3 runs 12 residues. V gave up 2 bases and J gave up 13 bases, with 11 bases separating them. CDR1 and CDR2 from the germline V gene are SEHNR and FQNEAQ (reference sequence). The CDR3 loop is CASSLRRGGLFF. CDR3 DNA: TGTGCCAGCAGCTTAAGGCGCGGAGGACTGTTTTTT.

This clone has just a few counts. The gene calls are TRBV5-4 and TRBJ2-5, with TRBD1 matching over 10 bases. The CDR3 covers 14 residues. With V trimmed by 3 bases and J by 5 bases, 4 bases remained unmatched. Per the germline V gene, CDR1 is SGHNT and CDR2 is YYREEE (reference sequence). The DNA for the CDR3 is TGTGCCAGCAGCTCGACAGGGGGCAGGGAGACCCAGTACTTC. Translating gives CASSSTGGRETQYF.

The table lists this clone with a few counts. The chain uses TRBV7-3 and TRBJ1-1, with D possibly being TRBD1 (6 bases). From germline, CDR1 is SGHTA and CDR2 FQGTGA. V was cut by 4 bases and J by 5 bases, with 11 bases left in between. The CDR3 extends over 13 amino acids. CDR3 protein: CASSSLQGTEAFF. CDR3 in DNA: TGTGCCAGCAGCTCGTTACAGGGAACTGAAGCTTTCTTT.

This clone was counted a few times. The chain joins TRBV10-3 to TRBJ2-3, with unresolved D. V dropped 5 bases and J dropped 0 bases, with 9 bases sitting between them. Per germline, CDR1 ENHRY and CDR2 SYGVKD. This CDR3 comprises 14 residues. The CDR3 spells CAISSVPSTDTQYF. For the CDR3, the DNA is TGTGCCATCAGTTCCGTCCCGAGCACAGATACGCAGTATTTT.

The chain combines TRBV5-1 with TRBJ2-7; 13 bases line up with TRBD2. There are 18 residues in the CDR3. Looked up from germline, CDR1 is SGHRS and CDR2 is YFSETQ. Trimming at V came to 4 bases and at J to 1 base, leaving 11 bases not matched to a gene. The CDR3 nucleotides read TGCGCCAGCAGCCCCGTCCCGGGACTAGCGGGGAGGTCCTACGAGCAGTACTTC. Amino acid sequence: CASSPVPGLAGRSYEQYF.

The gene calls are TRBV4-3 and TRBJ2-6, with D maybe TRBD1 (5 bases). Germline loops: CDR1 LGHNA, CDR2 YSLEER. The CDR3 has 18 amino acids. Trimming pared 0 bases from V and 0 bases from J, leaving 12 bases between. CDR3 sequence: CASSQEWGFSSGANVLTF. The CDR3 DNA is TGCGCCAGCAGCCAAGAATGGGGCTTCAGCTCTGGGGCCAACGTCCTGACTTTC.

The chain is built from TRBV7-2 and TRBJ2-3, with a weak D call TRBD2 (5 bases). Germline lookup yields CDR1 SGHTA and CDR2 FQGNSA. V lost 2 bases and J lost 1, with 10 bases in between. The CDR3 is made up of 15 amino acids. The CDR3 loop is CASSLSGIRTDTQYF. CDR3 nucleotides: TGTGCCAGCAGCTTAAGCGGTATACGCACAGATACGCAGTATTTT.

The gene calls are TRBV5-1 and TRBJ1-2, with D maybe TRBD1 (5 bases). Trimming cost V 4 bases and J 0 bases, with 10 bases left between them. The CDR3 extends over 14 amino acids. Germline values: CDR1 SGHRS, CDR2 YFSETQ. The CDR3: CASSKDNPNYGYTF. The CDR3 DNA follows: TGCGCCAGCAGCAAGGACAACCCTAACTATGGCTACACCTTC.

This sequence joins TRBV18 and TRBJ2-3; the D is unclear. Looked up from germline, CDR1 is KGHSH and CDR2 is LQKENI. Trimming took 3 bases from V and 2 from J, leaving 15 bases between them. The length of the CDR3 is 16 residues. CDR3 amino acids: CASSPGRQAFTDTQYF. In nucleotides, the CDR3 is TGTGCCAGCTCACCCGGCAGGCAGGCCTTCACAGATACGCAGTATTTT. Variable domain in full (rest from reference TRBV18 and TRBJ2-3): NAGVMQNPRHLVRRRGQEARLRCSPMKGHSHVYWYRQLPEEGLKFMVYLQKENIIDESGMPKERFSAEFPKEGPSILRIQQVVRGDSAAYFCASSPGRQAFTDTQYFGPGTRLTVL.

This clone was recorded a few times. The genes are TRBV5-6 and TRBJ1-5, with TRBD1 matching 7 bases. The germline V gene encodes CDR1 SGHDT and CDR2 YYEEEE. This CDR3 has 16 amino acids. The J segment lost 0 bases and the V segment lost 4 bases, leaving 7 bases of the junction unmatched. This chain's CDR3 is CASSPWTGYSNQPQHF. DNA of the CDR3: TGTGCCAGCAGCCCTTGGACAGGCTATAGCAATCAGCCCCAGCATTTT.

The rearrangement uses TRBV6-5 and TRBJ2-7, with D possibly being TRBD2 (6 bases). This CDR3 region has 15 residues. V gave up 5 bases and J gave up 4 bases, with 18 bases separating them. Per the germline V gene, CDR1 is MNHEY and CDR2 is SVGAGI. The CDR3 coding sequence is TGTGCCAGCAGTCCGCAGGGACTCTGGGGATACGAGCAGTACTTC. This gives the protein CASSPQGLWGYEQYF.

J is TRBJ2-1 and V is TRBV30; TRBD2 matches 8 bases. Germline CDR1 GTSNPN, CDR2 SVGIG (reference sequence). The trim removed 0 bases at V and 7 bases at J, leaving 8 bases unmatched. The CDR3 loop spans 15 amino acids. The CDR3, as DNA: TGTGCCTGGAGTGTACTGGCGGGGGGATTTAATGAGCAGTTCTTC. Translating it yields CAWSVLAGGFNEQFF. Full variable domain (rest looked up from reference TRBV30 and TRBJ2-1): SQTIHQWPATLVQPVGSPLSLECTVEGTSNPNLYWYRQAAGRGLQLLFYSVGIGQISSEVPQNLSASRPQDRQFILSSKKLLLSDSGFYLCAWSVLAGGFNEQFFGPGTRLTVL.

This clone came up a few times. The genes are TRBV18 and TRBJ1-1, with 9 bases identical to TRBD1. CDR1 is KGHSH and CDR2 is LQKENI in the germline V gene. After removal of 4 bases from V and 5 bases from J, the junction contained 8 bases not matched to a gene. The CDR3 is 15 amino acids. The CDR3 reads CASSQDGTGWTEAFF. The CDR3 region has the DNA TGTGCCAGCTCACAAGACGGGACAGGGTGGACTGAAGCTTTCTTT.

The chain recombines TRBV7-9 with TRBJ1-2; D might be TRBD1 (5 bases). Germline loops: CDR1 SEHNR, CDR2 FQNEAQ (reference sequence). With 1 base removed from V and 7 bases from J, the gap between germline ends came to 13 bases. The CDR3 has 14 amino acids. The DNA for the CDR3 is TGTGCCAGCAGCTTAGGGCTCCGGGACTCTGGCTACACCTTC. Its protein product is CASSLGLRDSGYTF.

This clone has ten or more counts. The rearrangement links TRBV29-1 to TRBJ2-7; 9 nucleotides agree with TRBD1. The CDR3 extends over 13 amino acids. The V gene's germline CDR1 is SQVTM and CDR2 ANQGSEA. V shed 3 bases, J shed 3 bases, and the junction held 3 bases outside the gene matches. The CDR3 sequence: CSVDLDRGYEQYF. CDR3 nucleotides: TGCAGCGTTGACCTGGACAGGGGCTACGAGCAGTACTTC.

This clone turned up a few times. This chain uses TRBV6-5 with TRBJ1-1; TRBD1 agrees at 10 bases. J was trimmed by 4 bases and V by 7 bases; bases with no gene match: 3. The CDR3 is 13 amino acids. Looked up from germline, CDR1 is MNHEY and CDR2 is SVGAGI. The CDR3 here is CASNRDRGTEAFF. The DNA for the CDR3 is TGTGCCAGCAATCGGGACAGGGGCACTGAAGCTTTCTTT.

This clone was detected only a few times. The V gene is TRBV5-5, the J gene TRBJ2-1, with TRBD1 matching over 8 bases. The J segment lost 4 bases and the V segment lost 4 bases, leaving 4 bases of the junction unmatched. CDR3 length: 14 amino acids. The germline V gene has CDR1 SGHKS and CDR2 YYEKEE (reference sequence). The CDR3 bases are TGTGCCAGCAGCCGCGACAGGGGTTACAATGAGCAGTTCTTC. It codes for CASSRDRGYNEQFF.

This clone has only a few counts. The chain has TRBV5-1 and TRBJ2-5; D gene ambiguous. The germline V and J ends were trimmed by 1 base and 1 base, with 11 bases remaining between them. CDR3 length equals 15 residues. Germline-derived CDR1 and CDR2 are SGHRS and YFSETQ. The CDR3 reads CASSLLGSRQETQYF. CDR3 sequence (DNA): TGCGCCAGCAGCTTGTTAGGTAGCCGCCAAGAGACCCAGTACTTC.

This clone has more than one count but fewer than ten. V is TRBV6-6 and J is TRBJ1-2; D is possibly TRBD1 (6 bases). V was cut by 6 bases and J by 2 bases, with 10 bases left in between. The CDR3 contains 13 residues. Germline V gene lookup returns CDR1 MNHNY and CDR2 SVGAGI (reference sequence). The CDR3 region is CASRSDRNYGYTF. Written as DNA, the CDR3 is TGTGCCAGCAGATCAGACAGGAACTATGGCTACACCTTC.

There are many counts of this clone. The rearrangement uses TRBV4-3 and TRBJ2-3; D possibly corresponds to TRBD2 (5 bases). The germline V gene has CDR1 LGHNA and CDR2 YSLEER. This CDR3 has 14 residues. Between the trimmed V and J ends, which lost 0 bases and 4 bases, there was a span of 8 bases. CDR3 amino acids: CASSQDPGADTQYF. CDR3 in DNA: TGCGCCAGCAGCCAAGATCCCGGGGCAGATACGCAGTATTTT.